A single sample gave rise to the 5 T cell receptor beta chains below, sequenced in a study of blood T cell repertoires in COVID-19. Libraries were prepared by immunoSEQ multiplex PCR; TCRdb keeps only in-frame clonotypes and omits some of them. Here the sample spans about 160,000 clones, roughly 90% being singletons. Sequenced: peripheral blood. The receptors come from a man between 45 and 60 years old with acute or convalescent COVID-19.

The CDR3 loop reads CASSHARSTNEKLFF. For the CDR3, the DNA is TGTGCCAGCAGCCATGCCAGATCAACTAATGAAAAACTGTTTTTT. V gene TRBV7-9 combines with J gene TRBJ1-4; no clear D gene. Germline V CDR1 and CDR2: SEHNR, FQNEAQ (reference sequence). The V end was cut by 5 bases, the J end by 0 bases, with 10 bases between. CDR3 length: 15 residues. Based on the CDR3 plus reference TRBV7-9 and TRBJ1-4, the full variable domain is DTGVSQNPRHKITKRGQNVTFRCDPISEHNRLYWYRQTLGQGPEFLTYFQNEAQLEKSRLLSDRFSAERPKGSFSTLEIQRTEQGDSAMYLCASSHARSTNEKLFFGSGTQLSVL.

The chain carries TRBV10-3 and TRBJ2-7; 7 bases align to TRBD1. This CDR3 comprises 14 residues. From germline, CDR1 is ENHRY and CDR2 SYGVKD. Germline trimming cut 3 bases from V and 1 base from J; bases unmatched to any gene: 3. Here the CDR3 reads CAISDDRESYEQYF. CDR3 nucleotides: TGTGCCATCAGTGATGACAGGGAATCCTACGAGCAGTACTTC.

This chain joins TRBV20-1 and TRBJ1-1; D might be TRBD1 (5 bases). The CDR3 loop spans 15 amino acids. Germline loops: CDR1 DFQATT, CDR2 SNEGSKA (reference sequence). Deletions cut 3 bases from V and 1 base from J, with 15 bases between. CDR3 amino acids: CSASRPLGANTEAFF. The CDR3 coding sequence is TGCAGTGCTAGTCGCCCCCTAGGGGCGAACACTGAAGCTTTCTTT.

The chain couples TRBV18 to TRBJ1-4, with a possible D match to TRBD1 (6 bases). Trimming shortened V by 4 bases and J by 3 bases, and 12 bases separated the two germline ends. CDR3 length: 15 amino acids. Germline V gives CDR1 KGHSH, CDR2 LQKENI. CDR3 in amino acids: CASSRSQGPNEKLFF. CDR3 nucleotides: TGTGCCAGCTCACGCTCACAGGGTCCTAATGAAAAACTGTTTTTT.

The chain uses TRBV2 and TRBJ1-6; D is unresolved. Germline lookup yields CDR1 SNHLY and CDR2 FYNNEI. The CDR3 spans 14 residues. The V gene lost 8 bases and the J gene lost 1 base, with 9 bases spanning the gap. The DNA for the CDR3 is TGTGCCAGCGGAGGGATTTCCTATAATTCACCCCTCCACTTT. Protein product: CASGGISYNSPLHF.